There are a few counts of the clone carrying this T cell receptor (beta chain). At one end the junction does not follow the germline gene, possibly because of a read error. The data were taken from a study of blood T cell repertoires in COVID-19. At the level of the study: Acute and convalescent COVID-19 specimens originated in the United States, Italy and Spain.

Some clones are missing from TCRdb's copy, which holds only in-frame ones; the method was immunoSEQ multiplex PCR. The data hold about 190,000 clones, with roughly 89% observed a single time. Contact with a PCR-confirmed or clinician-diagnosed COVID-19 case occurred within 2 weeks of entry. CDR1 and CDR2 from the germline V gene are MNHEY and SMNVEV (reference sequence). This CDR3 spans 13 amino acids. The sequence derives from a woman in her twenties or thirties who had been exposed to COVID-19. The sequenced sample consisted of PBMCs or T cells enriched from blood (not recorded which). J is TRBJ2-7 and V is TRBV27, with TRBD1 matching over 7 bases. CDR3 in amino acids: CASRRDSLDRLNF. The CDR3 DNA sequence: TGTGCCAGCAGGAGGGACAGTCTGGATAGGTTGAACTTC.